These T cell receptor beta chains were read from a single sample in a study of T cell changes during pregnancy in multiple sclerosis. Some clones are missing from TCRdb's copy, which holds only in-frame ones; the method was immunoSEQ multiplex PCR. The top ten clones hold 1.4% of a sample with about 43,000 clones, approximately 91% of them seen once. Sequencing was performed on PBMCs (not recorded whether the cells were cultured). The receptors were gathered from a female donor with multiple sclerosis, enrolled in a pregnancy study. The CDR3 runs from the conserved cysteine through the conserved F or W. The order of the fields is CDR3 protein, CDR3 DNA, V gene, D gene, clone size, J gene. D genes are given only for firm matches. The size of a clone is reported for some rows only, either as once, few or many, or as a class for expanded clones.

CASSLGLARFNTGELFF TGTGCCAGCAGCTTGGGACTAGCGCGTTTTAACACCGGGGAGCTGTTTTTT TRBV5-4 TRBD2 . TRBJ2-2
CAGKRGLGEKLFF TGTGCCGGGAAGAGGGGGCTAGGTGAAAAACTGTTTTTT TRBV30 TRBD1 . TRBJ1-4
CASSPTGAGVYNEQFF TGTGCCAGCAGCCCCACGGGAGCGGGAGTCTACAATGAGCAGTTCTTC TRBV28 TRBD2 . TRBJ2-1
CAIRGGDTIYF TGTGCCATCCGAGGGGGAGACACCATATATTTT TRBV10-3 . . TRBJ1-3
CASQPGDLNTEAFF TGTGCCAGTCAGCCAGGCGACCTGAACACTGAAGCTTTCTTT TRBV19 . . TRBJ1-1
CASSDGTALREQYF TGTGCCAGCAGTGACGGGACCGCTTTACGCGAGCAGTACTTC TRBV6-6 . . TRBJ2-7
CASSPTTQGALGPQHF TGTGCCAGCAGTCCTACGACTCAGGGGGCATTAGGGCCCCAGCATTTT TRBV27 TRBD1 . TRBJ1-5
CASSPGGRTGSYEQYF TGCGCCAGCAGCCCCGGCGGACGGACGGGGAGTTACGAGCAGTACTTC TRBV5-1 . . TRBJ2-7
CASSVDLPRTDTQYF TGTGCCAGCAGTGTGGATCTGCCCCGAACAGATACGCAGTATTTT TRBV2 . once TRBJ2-3
CASSQGTVLLEQYF TGTGCCAGCTCCCAGGGGACAGTACTCCTCGAGCAGTACTTC TRBV5-4 TRBD1 . TRBJ2-7
CASSWVLSGRDGELFF TGTGCCAGCAGCTGGGTTTTAAGCGGGAGAGACGGGGAGCTGTTTTTT TRBV7-6 TRBD2 . TRBJ2-2
CASSLLVTSTDTQYF TGTGCCAGCTCTCTCCTTGTAACTAGCACAGATACGCAGTATTTT TRBV18 . . TRBJ2-3
CASSLAGSQETQYF TGCGCCAGCAGCTTGGCGGGTAGCCAAGAGACCCAGTACTTC TRBV5-1 . . TRBJ2-5
CASSQDIAGAPYEQYF TGCGCCAGCAGCCAAGATATCGCAGGAGCCCCCTACGAGCAGTACTTC TRBV4-3 . . TRBJ2-7
CASSEPVPDEQYF TGTGCCAGCAGCGAACCCGTGCCGGACGAGCAGTACTTC TRBV6-5 . . TRBJ2-7
CASSSVAGVKFNEQFF TGTGCCAGCAGCTCTGTAGCGGGAGTCAAATTCAATGAGCAGTTCTTC TRBV7-8 TRBD2 once TRBJ2-1
CASSLDTGEFAWQYF TGCGCCAGCAGCTTGGACACCGGAGAATTTGCGTGGCAGTACTTC TRBV5-1 . . TRBJ2-7
CASSHPGGEQFF TGTGCCAGCAGCCACCCCGGAGGGGAGCAGTTCTTC TRBV27 . . TRBJ2-1
CASPTSGRAHNEQFF TGTGCCAGCCCAACCAGCGGGAGGGCCCACAATGAGCAGTTCTTC TRBV25-1 TRBD2 . TRBJ2-1
CASSLTWQNTGELFF TGTGCCAGCAGCTTAACGTGGCAGAACACCGGGGAGCTGTTTTTT TRBV7-3 . . TRBJ2-2
CASSLVATQYF TGCGCCAGCAGCTTGGTAGCTACGCAGTATTTT TRBV5-1 . . TRBJ2-3
CASTNPTSEQFF TGTGCCAGTACAAACCCCACCAGTGAGCAGTTCTTC TRBV19 . . TRBJ2-1
CASSHRTGLDEKLFF TGTGCCAGCAGTCACAGGACAGGGCTCGATGAAAAACTGTTTTTT TRBV6-1 TRBD1 . TRBJ1-4
CASSIVLAVNNEQFF TGTGCCAGTAGTATTGTACTAGCTGTCAATAATGAGCAGTTCTTC TRBV19 . once TRBJ2-1
CSAGYEQYF TGCAGTGCTGGCTACGAGCAGTACTTC TRBV20-1 . . TRBJ2-7
CASSFRGGTHGYTF TGTGCCAGCAGTTTCCGGGGGGGCACCCATGGCTACACCTTC TRBV27 . . TRBJ1-2
CASAIWAGADQPQHF TGTGCCAGCGCCATATGGGCGGGGGCCGATCAGCCCCAGCATTTT TRBV6-6 . . TRBJ1-5
CASSLAPGGEETQYF TGCGCCAGCAGCTTGGCTCCCGGGGGCGAAGAGACCCAGTACTTC TRBV5-1 . . TRBJ2-5
CASSRGRPRKTQYF TGTGCCAGCAGCCGGGGACGGCCACGGAAGACCCAGTACTTC TRBV13 . . TRBJ2-5
CASGNSGASGAQYF TGTGCCAGCGGAAATAGCGGAGCCTCCGGGGCCCAGTACTTC TRBV2 . . TRBJ2-5
CASSQDSRGNTIYF TGTGCCAGCAGCCAAGATAGTCGGGGAAACACCATATATTTT TRBV14 . few TRBJ1-3
CASSQDRGLGGETQYF TGTGCCAGCAGCCAAGATCGGGGCCTTGGGGGGGAGACCCAGTACTTC TRBV4-2 . . TRBJ2-5
CAISESMGLAKDTQYF TGTGCCATCAGTGAGTCGATGGGGCTAGCAAAAGATACGCAGTATTTT TRBV10-3 . . TRBJ2-3
CASSLEAGGPHEQYF TGTGCCAGCAGCTTAGAAGCGGGAGGGCCCCACGAGCAGTACTTC TRBV7-7 TRBD2 . TRBJ2-7
CASSFGQGEYEQYF TGCGCCAGCAGCTTCGGACAGGGGGAATACGAGCAGTACTTC TRBV5-1 TRBD1 . TRBJ2-7
CASSWGDGPGDEQYF TGCGCCAGCAGCTGGGGGGACGGCCCGGGGGACGAGCAGTACTTC TRBV5-1 . once TRBJ2-7
CASSLPKDTTGELFF TGCGCCAGCAGCTTGCCCAAGGACACCACCGGGGAGCTGTTTTTT TRBV5-1 . . TRBJ2-2
CASSLAGRGTDTQYF TGTGCCAGCAGTTTAGCGGGTAGGGGCACAGATACGCAGTATTTT TRBV7-3 TRBD2 once TRBJ2-3
CASRPSGRTDTQYF TGTGCCAGCAGACCTAGCGGGAGGACAGATACGCAGTATTTT TRBV7-9 TRBD2 . TRBJ2-3
CASSLPFYEQYF TGCGCCAGCAGCCTACCGTTTTACGAGCAGTACTTC TRBV5-1 . . TRBJ2-7
CASSSNRGQGATEAFF TGTGCCAGCAGCTCTAACCGGGGACAGGGGGCAACTGAAGCTTTCTTT TRBV7-9 TRBD1 . TRBJ1-1
CASSLGSGLSTDTQYF TGTGCTAGCAGCTTAGGTTCCGGACTAAGCACAGATACGCAGTATTTT TRBV7-7 . . TRBJ2-3
CASSVAGGSLYNEQFF TGTGCCAGCAGTGTAGCGGGAGGGAGTCTCTACAATGAGCAGTTCTTC TRBV2 TRBD2 . TRBJ2-1
CASSPETSYGNTIYF TGTGCCAGTAGTCCCGAAACTTCGTATGGAAACACCATATATTTT TRBV19 . once TRBJ1-3
CASTNRGLETEAFF TGTGCCAGCACCAACAGGGGATTGGAAACTGAAGCTTTCTTT TRBV6-1 TRBD1 . TRBJ1-1
CASSLVHAREAFF TGTGCCAGCAGCTTAGTACACGCCCGGGAAGCTTTCTTT TRBV7-2 . . TRBJ1-1
CASSQSGGVLAGGPDTGELFF TGCGCCAGCAGCCAGTCAGGCGGGGTACTAGCGGGAGGGCCTGACACCGGGGAGCTGTTTTTT TRBV4-3 TRBD2 . TRBJ2-2
CASSYDWSSYEQYF TGTGCCAGCAGTTACGATTGGAGCTCCTACGAGCAGTACTTC TRBV6-5 . . TRBJ2-7
CASSYIGTAIEAFF TGTGCCAGCAGTTACATAGGGACAGCTATTGAAGCTTTCTTT TRBV6-5 TRBD1 . TRBJ1-1
CASSLTSPKNSGELFF TGTGCCAGCAGCTTAACTAGCCCTAAAAACTCCGGGGAGCTGTTTTTT TRBV7-3 . . TRBJ2-2
CASSYLEPTAYGYTF TGTGCCAGCAGTTACCTAGAGCCTACGGCCTATGGCTACACCTTC TRBV6-6 . . TRBJ1-2
CASSPRLGGNQPQHF TGCGCCAGCAGCCCAAGATTGGGCGGCAATCAGCCCCAGCATTTT TRBV4-1 . . TRBJ1-5
CASSVSGSSYNEQFF TGTGCCAGTAGTGTAAGCGGGAGCTCCTACAATGAGCAGTTCTTC TRBV19 TRBD2 . TRBJ2-1
CASSKPGLVGVPLETQYF TGTGCCAGCAGCAAACCGGGACTAGTAGGGGTTCCACTAGAGACCCAGTACTTC TRBV5-4 TRBD2 . TRBJ2-5